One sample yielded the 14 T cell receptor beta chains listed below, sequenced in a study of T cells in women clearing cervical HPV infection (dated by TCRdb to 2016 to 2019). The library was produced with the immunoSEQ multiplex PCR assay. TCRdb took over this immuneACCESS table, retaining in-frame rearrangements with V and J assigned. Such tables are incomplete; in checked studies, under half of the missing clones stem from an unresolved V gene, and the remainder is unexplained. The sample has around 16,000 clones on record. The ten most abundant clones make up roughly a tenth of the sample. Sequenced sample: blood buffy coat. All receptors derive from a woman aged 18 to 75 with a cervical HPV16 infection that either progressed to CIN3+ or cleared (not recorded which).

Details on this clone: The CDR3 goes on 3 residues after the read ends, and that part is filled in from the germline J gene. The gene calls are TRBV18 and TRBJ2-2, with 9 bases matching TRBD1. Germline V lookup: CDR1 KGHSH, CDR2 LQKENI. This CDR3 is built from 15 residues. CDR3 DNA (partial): TGTGCCAGCTCACTCCCCGGGACAGGGCGTTCACCG. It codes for CASSLPGTGRSP. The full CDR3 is CASSLPGTGRSPLFF. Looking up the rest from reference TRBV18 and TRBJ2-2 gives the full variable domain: NAGVMQNPRHLVRRRGQEARLRCSPMKGHSHVYWYRQLPEEGLKFMVYLQKENIIDESGMPKERFSAEFPKEGPSILRIQQVVRGDSAAYFCASSLPGTGRSPLFFGEGSRLTVL.

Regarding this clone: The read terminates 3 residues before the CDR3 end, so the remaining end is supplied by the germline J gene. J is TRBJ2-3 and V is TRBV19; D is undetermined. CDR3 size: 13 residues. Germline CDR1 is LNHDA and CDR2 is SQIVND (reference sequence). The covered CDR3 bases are TGTGCCAGTAGCTCCAGGAGCAATCAGCCG. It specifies CASSSRSNQP. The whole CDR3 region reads CASSSRSNQPQYF.

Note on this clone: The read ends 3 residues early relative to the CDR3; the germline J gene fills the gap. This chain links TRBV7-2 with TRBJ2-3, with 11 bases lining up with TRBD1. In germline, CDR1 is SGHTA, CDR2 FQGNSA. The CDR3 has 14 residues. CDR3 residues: CASSPRDRGETQYF. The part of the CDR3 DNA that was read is TGTGCCAGCAGCCCCCGGGACAGGGGGGAGACG.

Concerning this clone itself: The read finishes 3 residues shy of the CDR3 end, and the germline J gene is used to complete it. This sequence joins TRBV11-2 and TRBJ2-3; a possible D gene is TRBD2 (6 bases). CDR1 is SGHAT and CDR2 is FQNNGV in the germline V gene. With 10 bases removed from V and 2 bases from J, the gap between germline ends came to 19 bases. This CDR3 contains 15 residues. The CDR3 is CATPMGLAHTDTQYF. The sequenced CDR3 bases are TGTGCCACCCCTATGGGGCTAGCGCACACAGATACG.

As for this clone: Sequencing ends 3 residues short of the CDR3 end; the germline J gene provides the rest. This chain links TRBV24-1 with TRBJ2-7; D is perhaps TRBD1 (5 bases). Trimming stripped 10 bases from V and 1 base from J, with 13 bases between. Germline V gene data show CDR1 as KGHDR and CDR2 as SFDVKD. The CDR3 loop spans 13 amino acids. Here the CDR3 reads CATSAGSSYEQYF. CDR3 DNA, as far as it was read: TGTGCCACTTCCGCAGGGTCTTCCTACGAG.

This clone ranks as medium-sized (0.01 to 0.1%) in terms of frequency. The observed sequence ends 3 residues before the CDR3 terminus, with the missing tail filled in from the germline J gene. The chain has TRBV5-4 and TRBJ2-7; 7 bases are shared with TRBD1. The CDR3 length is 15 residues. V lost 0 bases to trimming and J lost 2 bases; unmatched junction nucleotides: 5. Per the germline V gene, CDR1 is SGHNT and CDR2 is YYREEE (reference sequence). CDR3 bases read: TGTGCCAGCAGCTTGGGACAGGGATCCCCCTACGAG. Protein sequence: CASSLGQGSPYE. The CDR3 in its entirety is CASSLGQGSPYEQYF. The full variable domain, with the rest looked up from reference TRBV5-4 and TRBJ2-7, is ETGVTQSPTHLIKTRGQQVTLRCSSQSGHNTVSWYQQALGQGPQFIFQYYREEENGRGNFPPRFSGLQFPNYSSELNVNALELDDSALYLCASSLGQGSPYEQYFGPGTRLTVT.

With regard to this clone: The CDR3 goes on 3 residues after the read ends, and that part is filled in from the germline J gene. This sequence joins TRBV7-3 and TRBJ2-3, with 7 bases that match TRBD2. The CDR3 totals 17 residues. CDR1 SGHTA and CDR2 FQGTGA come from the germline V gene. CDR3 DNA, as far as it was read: TGTGCCAGCAGCTGGAGGGTGAGAAGGCGGGAGATGGAGACG. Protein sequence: CASSWRVRRREMET. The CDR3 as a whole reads CASSWRVRRREMETQYF.

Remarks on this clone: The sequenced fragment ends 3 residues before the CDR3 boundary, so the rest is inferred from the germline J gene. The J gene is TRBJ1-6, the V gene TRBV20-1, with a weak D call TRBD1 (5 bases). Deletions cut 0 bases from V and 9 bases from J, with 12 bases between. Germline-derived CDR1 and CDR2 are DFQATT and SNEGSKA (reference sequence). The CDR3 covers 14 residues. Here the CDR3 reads CSARDPQGGSPLHF. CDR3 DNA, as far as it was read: TGCAGTGCTAGAGATCCCCAGGGCGGTTCACCC.

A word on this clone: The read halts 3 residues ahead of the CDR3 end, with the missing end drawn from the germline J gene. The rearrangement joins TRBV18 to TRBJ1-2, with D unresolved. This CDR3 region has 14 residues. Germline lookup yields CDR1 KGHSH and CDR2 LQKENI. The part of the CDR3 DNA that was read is TGTGCCAGCTCCCCAGGTCCGGGTAAAGAGAGC. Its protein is CASSPGPGKES. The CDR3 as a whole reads CASSPGPGKESYTF.

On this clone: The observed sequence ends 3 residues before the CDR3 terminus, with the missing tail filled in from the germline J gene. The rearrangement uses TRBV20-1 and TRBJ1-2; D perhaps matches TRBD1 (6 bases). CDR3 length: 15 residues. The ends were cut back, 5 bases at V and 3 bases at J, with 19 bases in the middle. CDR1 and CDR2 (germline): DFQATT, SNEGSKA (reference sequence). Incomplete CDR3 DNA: TGCAGTGCTGATCAACTGGACAGCGAGGACTATGGC. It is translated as CSADQLDSEDYG. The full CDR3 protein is CSADQLDSEDYGYTF.

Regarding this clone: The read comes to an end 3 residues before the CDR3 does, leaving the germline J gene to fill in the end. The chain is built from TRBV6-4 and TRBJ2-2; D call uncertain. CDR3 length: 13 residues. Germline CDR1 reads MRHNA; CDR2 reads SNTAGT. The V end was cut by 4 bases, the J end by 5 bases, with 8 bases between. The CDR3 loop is CASSVSWTGELFF. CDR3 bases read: TGTGCCAGCAGTGTAAGCTGGACCGGGGAG.

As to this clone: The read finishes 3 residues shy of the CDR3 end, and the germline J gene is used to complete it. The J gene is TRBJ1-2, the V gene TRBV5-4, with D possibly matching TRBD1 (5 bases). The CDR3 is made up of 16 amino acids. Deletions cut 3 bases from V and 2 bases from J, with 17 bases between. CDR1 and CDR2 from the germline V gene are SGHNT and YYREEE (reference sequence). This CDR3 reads CASSYEPPQGNYGYTF. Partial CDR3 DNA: TGTGCCAGCAGCTACGAACCACCTCAGGGAAACTATGGC.

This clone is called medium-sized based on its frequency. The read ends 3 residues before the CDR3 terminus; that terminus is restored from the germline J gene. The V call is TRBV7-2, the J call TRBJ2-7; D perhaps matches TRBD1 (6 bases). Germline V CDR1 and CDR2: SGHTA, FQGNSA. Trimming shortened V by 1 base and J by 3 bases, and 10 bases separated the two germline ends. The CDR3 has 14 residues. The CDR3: CASSLEGGYYEQYF. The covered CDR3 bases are TGTGCCAGCAGCTTAGAAGGGGGATACTACGAG.

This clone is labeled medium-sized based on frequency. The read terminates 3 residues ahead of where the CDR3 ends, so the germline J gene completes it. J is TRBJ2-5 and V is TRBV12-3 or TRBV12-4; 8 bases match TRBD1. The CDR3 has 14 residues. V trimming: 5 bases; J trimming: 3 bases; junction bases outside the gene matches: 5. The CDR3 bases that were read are TGTGCCAGCAGTACCTCGACAGGGGAAGAGACC. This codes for CASSTSTGEET. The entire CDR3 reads CASSTSTGEETQYF.